The source of this T cell receptor beta chain is a study of T cells after yellow fever vaccination. Study-wide background: Low-cell-number fractions underwent preparation using SMART-Seq v4 Ultra Low Input. Findings and limits, study-wide: Clones that expanded after primary vaccination mostly reappeared after the booster (roughly 95% CD4, 70% to 90% CD8). Faster peaking, at day 5 versus 15, marked a secondary response that was weaker.

This clonotype was detected many times. What it recognizes is unknown. A 5'RACE template-switching step, the method used to make TCR cDNA, added a universal primer site and UMIs. TCRdb re-analysed the 5' RACE reads in MiXCR, keeping a single row per CDR3 protein. The sample carries around 310,000 distinct CDR3 sequences, around 4.5% recorded once. Trimming stripped 6 bases from V and 8 bases from J, with 16 bases between. The CDR3 consists of 13 residues. Germline V gene data show CDR1 as MNHEY and CDR2 as SVGAGI. The V gene is TRBV6-5, the J gene TRBJ1-1; D is unclear. This sequence originates from a man between 18 and 35 years old who received the YFV17D yellow fever vaccine. The specimen was PBMCs, collected 15 days after the yellow fever booster vaccination. The CDR3 loop reads CASSRSFIGEAFF. CDR3 nucleotide sequence: TGTGCCAGCAGCCGGAGTTTTATAGGGGAAGCTTTCTTT.